This T cell receptor beta chain was documented in a study of T cell repertoires in cytomegalovirus infection. At the level of the study: TCR beta signatures that were public indicated CMV infection and matching HLA type.

About this clonotype: Antigen specificity is unknown.

The CDR3 sequence is 15 residues long. The ends were cut back, 1 base at V and 8 bases at J, with 15 bases in the middle. Germline V lookup: CDR1 MGHRA, CDR2 YSYEKL. TCRdb ran MiXCR on the reads and lists one entry per CDR3 protein. The data hold some 500,000 distinct CDR3 sequences, with 40% observed a single time. Whole-study results and caveats: The ex vivo response was dominated by HLA-C-restricted CMV-specific TCR beta clonotypes.

This rearrangement joins TRBV4-1 to TRBJ2-1, with D uncertain. The clonotype comes from a human donor in good health (CMV status not recorded). Some clones in this sample may be carry-over from other donors' samples. The sequencing here drew on cultured PBMCs, taken from culture after CMV antigen stimulation. DNA for the CDR3: TGCGCCAGCAGCCAAGTCGAGAATCGCCTCGATGAGCAGTTCTTC. This gives the protein CASSQVENRLDEQFF.